The rows below give T cell receptor beta chains drawn from one sample of a study of blood T cells in healthy people across ages. TCRdb re-called the 5' RACE reads with MiXCR, one entry per CDR3 protein. The sample lists about 620,000 distinct CDR3 sequences; about 21% were seen once. The sample was blood. These receptors were obtained from a man aged 70-80 years in good health. Both conserved end residues are part of each CDR3. A D gene is named only where the DNA matches it firmly. Some rows mark clone size as missing; the rest say once, few, many or name a class of expanded clone.

D gene | J gene | clone size | V gene | CDR3 protein | CDR3 DNA
. | TRBJ2-3 | . | TRBV5-5 | CASSSSPQETDTQYF | TGTGCCAGCAGCTCAAGCCCCCAGGAGACAGATACGCAGTATTTT
TRBD1 | TRBJ2-4 | many | TRBV7-9 | CASSLTTGRDRHKNIQYF | TGTGCCAGCAGCTTAACCACCGGGCGGGACAGGCACAAAAACATTCAGTACTTC
. | TRBJ2-3 | . | TRBV5-1 | CASSLFGGIADTQYF | TGCGCCAGCAGCTTGTTTGGGGGGATCGCAGATACGCAGTATTTT
. | TRBJ2-5 | . | TRBV20-1 | CSARGSLETQYF | TGCAGTGCTAGGGGTAGCCTGGAGACCCAGTACTTC
TRBD2 | TRBJ2-1 | . | TRBV9 | CASSDRGGSYNEQFF | TGTGCCAGCAGCGATCGGGGGGGCTCCTACAATGAGCAGTTCTTC
TRBD2 | TRBJ2-5 | few | TRBV9 | CASSIQGTSAKETQYF | TGTGCCAGCAGCATCCAAGGGACTAGCGCTAAAGAGACCCAGTACTTC
TRBD1 | TRBJ2-3 | . | TRBV5-1 | CASRGQGSADTQYF | TGCGCCAGCAGAGGACAGGGGAGCGCAGATACGCAGTATTTT
TRBD2 | TRBJ2-6 | . | TRBV6-1 | CASSTGGFGANVLTF | TGTGCCAGCAGTACCGGGGGGTTTGGGGCCAACGTCCTGACTTTC
. | TRBJ2-3 | few | TRBV5-1 | CASSFRGRLADTQYF | TGCGCCAGCAGCTTTAGGGGGAGACTTGCAGATACGCAGTATTTT
TRBD1 | TRBJ1-1 | few | TRBV7-6 | CASRRDRVSEAFF | TGTGCCAGCAGAAGAGACAGGGTATCCGAAGCTTTCTTT
. | TRBJ1-5 | . | TRBV4-1 | CASSRADRISNQPQHF | TGCGCCAGCAGCCGAGCAGACAGGATTAGCAATCAGCCCCAGCATTTT
. | TRBJ2-7 | few | TRBV11-2 | CASSLIGEDEQYF | TGTGCCAGCAGCTTGATAGGGGAGGACGAGCAGTACTTC
. | TRBJ2-6 | . | TRBV6-5 | CASSYVGSGANVLTF | TGTGCCAGCAGCTACGTGGGATCTGGGGCCAACGTCCTGACTTTC
. | TRBJ2-5 | few | TRBV29-1 | CSVERVGSWGETQYF | TGCAGCGTTGAGAGAGTAGGGTCATGGGGGGAGACCCAGTACTTC
TRBD1 | TRBJ2-5 | . | TRBV20-1 | CSASTTGIRETQYF | TGCAGTGCCAGCACGACAGGGATACGAGAGACCCAGTACTTC
TRBD1 | TRBJ2-7 | . | TRBV7-2 | CASSRTGLYEQYF | TGTGCCAGCAGCAGGACAGGCCTCTACGAGCAGTACTTC
. | TRBJ1-2 | . | TRBV3-1 | CASSQDLGRTNYGYTF | TGTGCCAGCAGCCAAGATCTGGGCAGGACTAACTATGGCTACACCTTC
. | TRBJ2-7 | many | TRBV25-1 | CASSREPTYEQYF | TGTGCCAGCAGTCGGGAACCAACCTACGAGCAGTACTTC
. | TRBJ2-7 | few | TRBV3-1 | CASSQEVTTCEQYF | TGTGCCAGCAGCCAAGAGGTGACAACGTGCGAGCAGTACTTC
TRBD2 | TRBJ2-3 | . | TRBV18 | CASSPVGGSSTDTQYF | TGTGCCAGCTCACCGGTGGGCGGGAGCAGCACAGATACGCAGTATTTT
. | TRBJ1-5 | few | TRBV11-2 | CASSLGMYSNQPQHF | TGTGCCAGCAGCTTAGGGATGTATAGCAATCAGCCCCAGCATTTT
. | TRBJ2-3 | few | TRBV5-1 | CASSESLFGPDTQYF | TGCGCCAGCAGCGAATCGTTATTCGGGCCAGATACGCAGTATTTT
. | TRBJ1-1 | few | TRBV11-2 | CASSLVGRGYMNTEAFF | TGTGCCAGCAGCTTAGTAGGGAGGGGCTACATGAACACTGAAGCTTTCTTT
. | TRBJ2-7 | few | TRBV2 | CASRTQVYEQYF | TGTGCCAGCAGGACACAGGTTTACGAGCAGTACTTC
. | TRBJ2-5 | . | TRBV5-6 | CASSSTEQETQYF | TGTGCCAGCAGCTCGACAGAGCAAGAGACCCAGTACTTC
. | TRBJ2-3 | few | TRBV9 | CASRRDPSDTQYF | TGTGCCAGCAGACGGGACCCCTCGGATACGCAGTATTTT
TRBD1 | TRBJ2-7 | . | TRBV5-1 | CASKGPTGYYEQYF | TGCGCCAGCAAGGGCCCGACAGGGTACTACGAGCAGTACTTC
TRBD2 | TRBJ2-5 | many | TRBV5-1 | CASRLSGKEQETQYF | TGCGCCAGCCGCCTTAGCGGGAAAGAACAAGAGACCCAGTATTTC
. | TRBJ1-2 | . | TRBV12-3/TRBV12-4 | CASSFLSGYTF | TGTGCCAGCAGTTTTTTGAGTGGCTACACCTTC
. | TRBJ2-1 | few | TRBV29-1 | CSVELAVRPNEQFF | TGCAGCGTTGAACTGGCGGTGAGGCCCAATGAGCAGTTCTTC
. | TRBJ2-1 | few | TRBV7-2 | CASSLGFGRGSYEQFF | TGTGCCAGCAGCTTAGGTTTCGGCAGGGGAAGTTATGAGCAGTTCTTC
. | TRBJ2-1 | . | TRBV10-3 | CAISETSNEQFF | TGTGCCATCAGTGAGACTAGCAATGAGCAGTTCTTC
TRBD1 | TRBJ2-5 | . | TRBV27 | CASSTGQGVWETQYF | TGTGCCAGCAGCACGGGACAGGGGGTTTGGGAGACCCAGTACTTC
. | TRBJ2-5 | . | TRBV10-3 | CAISESGGTQYF | TGTGCCATCAGTGAGTCAGGGGGGACCCAGTACTTC
. | TRBJ1-2 | . | TRBV21-1 | CASSKWGRGPDGYTF | TGTGCCAGCAGCAAGTGGGGCAGGGGGCCGGATGGCTACACCTTC
TRBD1 | TRBJ2-5 | . | TRBV5-6 | CASDTGAHQETQYF | TGTGCCAGCGACACAGGGGCCCACCAAGAGACCCAGTACTTC
. | TRBJ2-5 | . | TRBV14 | CASSQGFRGPSDTQYF | TGTGCCAGCAGCCAAGGGTTCAGGGGCCCGTCCGACACCCAGTACTTC
. | TRBJ1-1 | few | TRBV30 | CAWKKRGVNTEAFF | TGTGCCTGGAAAAAAAGGGGGGTGAACACTGAAGCTTTCTTT
TRBD1 | TRBJ2-5 | . | TRBV7-9 | CASSFPTGSQETQYF | TGTGCCAGCAGCTTCCCGACAGGGTCCCAAGAGACCCAGTACTTC
TRBD1 | TRBJ2-1 | . | TRBV3-1 | CASSQATGANEQFF | TGTGCCAGCAGCCAAGCGACAGGGGCCAATGAGCAGTTCTTC
. | TRBJ1-2 | . | TRBV25-1 | CASGSVGGSNYGYTF | TGTGCCAGCGGGTCCGTAGGGGGTTCCAACTATGGCTACACCTTC
. | TRBJ1-1 | . | TRBV30 | CAWNVDGYTEAFF | TGTGCCTGGAACGTGGACGGCTACACTGAAGCTTTCTTT